The TCR beta chain described here comes from a study of cytomegalovirus exposure and HLA in healthy donors. Broader study findings: Trimming of TCR beta V- and J-genes showed a link, identified in a later analysis, to a missense DCLRE1C variant. In a later analysis, DRB1 alleles had the most associated TCRs; HLA-C alleles the fewest.

Comments on this clone: Its specificity is unknown.

Primers: 60 Vbeta forward and 13 Jbeta reverse. Clones were sequenced by immunoSEQ multiplex PCR, and TCRdb holds only the in-frame ones, with some missing. This specimen shows about 210,000 clones; the ten leading clones hold about 1%. The specimen sequenced was PBMCs. The origin of this receptor is a woman between 25 and 40 years old in good health and CMV-seropositive.

CDR3 bases: TGTGCCAGTACCTCGTCCAGGGCCCAAGAGACCCAGTACTTC. It codes for CASTSSRAQETQYF. This chain connects TRBV19 to TRBJ2-5, with a weak D call TRBD1 (5 bases). With 7 bases removed from V and 1 base from J, the gap between germline ends came to 13 bases. The CDR3 contains 14 residues. Germline V CDR1 and CDR2: LNHDA, SQIVND (reference sequence).